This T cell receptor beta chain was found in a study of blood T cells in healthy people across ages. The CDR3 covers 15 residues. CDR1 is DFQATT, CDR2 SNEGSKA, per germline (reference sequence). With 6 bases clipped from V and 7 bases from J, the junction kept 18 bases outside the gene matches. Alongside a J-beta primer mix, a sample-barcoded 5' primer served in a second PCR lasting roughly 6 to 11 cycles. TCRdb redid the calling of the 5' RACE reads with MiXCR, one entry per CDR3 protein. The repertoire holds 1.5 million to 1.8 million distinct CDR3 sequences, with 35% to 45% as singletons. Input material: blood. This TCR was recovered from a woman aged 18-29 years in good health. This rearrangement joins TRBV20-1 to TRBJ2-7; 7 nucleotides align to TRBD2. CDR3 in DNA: TGCAGTGCATGGGGGAGGGCCCTTTTATACAATGAGCAGTACTTC. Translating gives CSAWGRALLYNEQYF.